The 5 T cell receptor beta chains in this list originate from one sample, sequenced in a study of prognosis after radiotherapy for stage I lung cancer. Multiplex PCR, run in two rounds, amplified TCR beta CDR3 from genomic DNA. First-round PCR employed TRBV- and TRBJ-specific primers for each gene. TCRdb redid the calling of the multiplex PCR reads with MiXCR, one entry per CDR3 protein. The sample contains about 14,000 distinct CDR3 sequences, about 27% of which appear only once. Sequenced material: PBMCs, taken before or after stereotactic body radiation therapy (not recorded which). The receptors were sampled from a donor aged 50 or older with non-small cell lung cancer.

Here the CDR3 DNA reads TGTGCCAGCAGTTTAAGGGCCAGTGGTTCGTGGAGCGGGAGACGCGCAGATACGCAGTATTTT. Translation gives CASSLRASGSWSGRRADTQYF. The rearrangement links TRBV27 to TRBJ2-3, with TRBD2 matching 8 bases. The CDR3 runs to 21 residues. Per germline, CDR1 MNHEY and CDR2 SMNVEV (reference sequence). With V trimmed by 2 bases and J by 4 bases, 23 bases remained unmatched.

This clonotype came up many times. The chain links TRBV28 to TRBJ2-5, with D possibly TRBD1 on 6 matching bases. CDR1 is MDHEN, CDR2 SYDVKM, per germline. V lost 4 bases, J lost 5 bases, and 17 bases lay in between. The CDR3 extends over 15 amino acids. In nucleotides, the CDR3 is TGTGCCAGCAGTTCCCCCAGGGGACCAGGGGAGACCCAGTACTTC. This gives the protein CASSSPRGPGETQYF.

This chain uses TRBV27 with TRBJ1-5; D is uncertain. The CDR3 sequence is 13 residues long. The germline V and J ends were trimmed by 9 bases and 6 bases, with 15 bases remaining between them. CDR1 and CDR2 from the germline V gene are MNHEY and SMNVEV (reference sequence). The CDR3 protein is CASRDGEGQPQHF. The CDR3 coding sequence is TGTGCCAGTCGCGACGGGGAGGGTCAGCCCCAGCATTTT.

The J gene is TRBJ2-3, the V gene TRBV20-1; 7 nucleotides match TRBD1. The CDR3 totals 15 residues. J lost 7 bases, V lost 6 bases, and 16 bases had no gene match. Germline assignment: CDR1 DFQATT and CDR2 SNEGSKA (reference sequence). The CDR3 nucleotides are TGCAGTGCCCAGGGGGTACGGGGAAAAGAAAATACGCAGTATTTT. Translating it yields CSAQGVRGKENTQYF.

This clonotype has ten or more counts. This chain's CDR3 is CASSPNRLDVPEAFF. In DNA, the CDR3 is TGTGCCAGCAGTCCCAACAGATTAGATGTTCCTGAAGCTTTCTTT. This chain connects TRBV28 to TRBJ1-1; no reliable D call. V lost 5 bases to trimming and J lost 6 bases, with 19 bases between them. Looked up from germline, CDR1 is MDHEN and CDR2 is SYDVKM. The CDR3 has 15 amino acids.